This entry features one T cell receptor (beta chain) sequence. Antigen unknown. Germline values: CDR1 SQVTM, CDR2 ANQGSEA. This CDR3 is built from 13 residues. The source of the sample is a study of CXCR3-negative and CXCR3-positive naive CD8 T cells. Study findings and constraints: The study found more hydrophobic TRB CDR3s in CXCR3-positive naive cells than in CXCR3-negative naive cells.

Carrying UMI labels, the TRB cDNA libraries were prepared through 5' RACE. TCRdb reanalyzed the 5' RACE reads and collapses them to one entry per CDR3 protein, without DNA. Its table records under 110,000 distinct CDR3 sequences. Sorts performed in triplicate captured over 250,000 cells each from every CD8+ T cell subset. Identification of naive CD8+ T cells rested on CD45RO-CCR7+CD27+CD95- status. Sequenced sample: naive CXCR3+ CD8+ T cells from blood. The subset: CD45RO-CCR7+CD27+CD95- naive CD8+ T cells expressing CXCR3 (TNR3+). The rearrangement links TRBV29-1 to TRBJ2-7; with no DNA, the TCRdb D assignment of TRBD1 cannot be verified. This receptor was obtained from a human donor in good health. Some clones in this sample may be carry-over from other donors' samples. The CDR3 reads CSVQGARAYEQYF.